The 3 T cell receptor beta chains in this list originate from one sample, sequenced in a study of blood T cell repertoires in COVID-19. Libraries were prepared by immunoSEQ multiplex PCR; TCRdb keeps only in-frame clonotypes and omits some of them. There are 70,000 to 80,000 clones in the sample; around 93% occur only once, and about 5% lies in the top ten. The sequencing sample was made of peripheral blood. The receptors stem from a woman aged 60-75 years with active COVID-19.

In its sample, this clone was seen once. This sequence joins TRBV5-1 and TRBJ1-4; 7 positions match TRBD1. From germline, CDR1 is SGHRS and CDR2 YFSETQ. V was clipped by 4 bases and J by 3 bases; unmatched bases: 9. CDR3 length equals 16 residues. CDR3 region: CASSQVKQGANEKLFF. The CDR3 DNA is TGCGCCAGCAGCCAAGTGAAGCAGGGGGCTAATGAAAAACTGTTTTTT.

The chain combines TRBV23-1 with TRBJ1-6; 7 bases are a match to TRBD1. TRBV23-1 is treated as an ORF (open reading frame) with a function not yet certain. With 0 bases clipped from V and 6 bases from J, the junction kept 11 bases outside the gene matches. CDR3 length: 18 amino acids. The CDR3 bases are TGCGCCAGCAGTCAATCGAGGTTGGGTGACAGGGTTAATTCACCCCTCCACTTT. Protein sequence: CASSQSRLGDRVNSPLHF.

The chain recombines TRBV15 with TRBJ2-7; the D gene is possibly TRBD1 (6 bases). V was trimmed by 0 bases and J by 7 bases, leaving 13 bases between them. The germline V gene encodes CDR1 LNHNV and CDR2 YYDKDF (reference sequence). This CDR3 comprises 14 residues. DNA of the CDR3: TGTGCCACCAGCAGAGAACAGGGAATGCTGGAGCAGTACTTC. Its protein is CATSREQGMLEQYF.